These T cell receptor beta chains were read from a single sample in a study of shared clonotypes between healthy human individuals. Sequencing was performed with immunoSEQ multiplex PCR; in TCRdb, only in-frame clones are kept and a portion is missing. The sample includes about 640,000 clones, about two thirds seen only once; the top ten take about 2%. The sequencing input was memory CD4+ T cells sorted from blood. All receptors come from a woman aged 25 to 39 in good health. Both conserved end residues are part of each CDR3. The D gene is left open where the match is weak. Clone size is stated in some rows and not others, as once, few, many or a class when expanded.

abundance,v_gene,d_gene,j_gene,len,CDR3nt,CDR3aa
.,TRBV6-5,TRBD1,TRBJ1-1,15,TGTGCCAGCAAAAAAAACAGGGGTTGGAACACTGAAGCTTTCTTT,CASKKNRGWNTEAFF
.,TRBV5-4,.,TRBJ2-6,15,TGTGCCAGCAGCTTGGGAGGTTCCGGGGCCAACGTCCTGACTTTC,CASSLGGSGANVLTF
.,TRBV28,TRBD1,TRBJ2-7,14,TGTGCCAGCAGTTTGACTGACAGGGGGGACGAGCAGTACTTC,CASSLTDRGDEQYF
.,TRBV7-2,TRBD1,TRBJ1-2,16,TGTGCCAGCAGCTTAGGAGGGACAGTGAAGATCGGGGGCTACACCTTC,CASSLGGTVKIGGYTF
.,TRBV4-1,.,TRBJ2-1,18,TGCGCCAGCAGCCAAAGCCCCCTATCCCCGAGCTCCTACAATGAGCAGTTCTTC,CASSQSPLSPSSYNEQFF
.,TRBV23-1,.,TRBJ2-5,16,TGCGCCAGCAGTCAATCTGGGGACCCGTACCAAGAGACCCAGTACTTC,CASSQSGDPYQETQYF
few,TRBV6-5,.,TRBJ2-7,14,TGTGCCAGCAGTTATGCGGGTGCAAGCTACGAGCAGTACTTC,CASSYAGASYEQYF
.,TRBV6-6,TRBD2,TRBJ2-7,15,TGTGCCAGCAGCCCAGGACTAGCGGGCGCCTACGAGCAGTACTTC,CASSPGLAGAYEQYF
few,TRBV2,.,TRBJ1-5,15,TGTGCCAGCAGACTCGACAGGATTAGCAATCAGCCCCAGCATTTT,CASRLDRISNQPQHF
many,TRBV19,TRBD1,TRBJ2-7,15,TGTGCCAGTAGTAACCAGGGACAGGCGGCCTACGAGCAGTACTTC,CASSNQGQAAYEQYF
.,TRBV28,.,TRBJ1-5,13,TGTGCCAGCCTCACCTCGCTTAATCAGCCCCAGCATTTT,CASLTSLNQPQHF
.,TRBV14,TRBD1,TRBJ2-5,15,TGTGCCAGCAGCCCCGTCTGGGACAGACAAGAGACCCAGTACTTC,CASSPVWDRQETQYF
once,TRBV18,.,TRBJ2-7,14,TGTGCCAGCTCACGGGCTAGCGACTCCTACGAGCAGTACTTC,CASSRASDSYEQYF
.,TRBV18,.,TRBJ2-1,14,TGTGCCAGCTCACCATCGTATGTGGGAGAGGAGCAGTTCTTC,CASSPSYVGEEQFF
few,TRBV18,.,TRBJ1-5,12,TGTGCCAGCTCACCAGGGAATCAGCCCCAGCATTTT,CASSPGNQPQHF
.,TRBV6-5,TRBD1,TRBJ1-1,15,TGTGCCAGCAGTTCCCGGACAGGGGTGGGCACTGAAGCTTTCTTT,CASSSRTGVGTEAFF
.,TRBV5-1,.,TRBJ2-5,13,TGCGCCAGCAGCTCCAGGGCGGGGGAGACCCAGTACTTC,CASSSRAGETQYF
.,TRBV11-2,.,TRBJ2-5,15,TGTGCCAGCAGCTTAGATCCCACACGACTAGAGACCCAGTACTTC,CASSLDPTRLETQYF
.,TRBV18,.,TRBJ2-3,12,TGTGCCAGCTCTACGGGGACAGATACGCAGTATTTT,CASSTGTDTQYF
.,TRBV5-6,TRBD1,TRBJ1-5,15,TGTGCCAGCAGCTTGTCTGGACAGGTCAATCAGCCCCAGCATTTT,CASSLSGQVNQPQHF
.,TRBV5-1,.,TRBJ1-5,15,TGCGCCAGCAGCTTGGGGGGCAGAATAGATCAGCCCCAGCATTTT,CASSLGGRIDQPQHF
.,TRBV28,TRBD1,TRBJ2-1,15,TGTGCCAGCAGTTTAGCGGGACAGGGTGGGAATGAGCAGTTCTTC,CASSLAGQGGNEQFF
few,TRBV19,.,TRBJ1-5,13,TGTGCCAGTTCCGTTCTGTCTAATCAGCCCCAGCATTTT,CASSVLSNQPQHF
.,TRBV4-1,.,TRBJ2-3,15,TGCGCCAGCAGCCAAGGTAGCCTAGCGACAGATACGCAGTATTTT,CASSQGSLATDTQYF
.,TRBV6-1,.,TRBJ1-2,12,TGTGCCAGCAAGTGGGATAGCGATGGCTACACCTTC,CASKWDSDGYTF
.,TRBV5-1,.,TRBJ2-3,15,TGCGCCAGCAGCTTGGGCGGCTCTTACACAGATACGCAGTATTTT,CASSLGGSYTDTQYF